This entry describes one T cell receptor beta chain. Its antigen is not known. These data come from a study of Graves' ophthalmopathy and Graves' hyperthyroidism. Across the whole study: Hyperthyroidism is called stable when no ophthalmopathy develops within 18 months of follow-up. Study results and caveats: The 13-signature model separated ophthalmopathy from stable hyperthyroidism at almost 90% sensitivity and nearly 83% specificity.

Patients in the hyperthyroidism group, adults aged 18 to 65, were newly diagnosed, under 2 months' duration. Germline CDR1 reads LGHNT; CDR2 reads FRNRAP. This CDR3 contains 14 residues. Trimming cost V 5 bases and J 2 bases; bases outside gene matches: 5. Using RNA transcripts, the TCR beta CDR3 regions were amplified. Second-round multiplex PCR came after first-round RT-PCR with HTBI primers. TCRdb ran MiXCR on the multiplex PCR reads and lists one entry per CDR3 protein. The data contain approximately 1.2 million distinct CDR3 sequences, about two fifths of them singletons. This clonotype was sampled from an adult man with Graves' hyperthyroidism. J is TRBJ1-1 and V is TRBV12-5, with TRBD1 identical over 7 bases. The sample taken for sequencing was peripheral blood or thyroid tissue (not recorded which). The CDR3 DNA reads TGTGCTAGTGGTCCCGGGACAGCTAACACTGAAGCTTTCTTT. Encoded protein: CASGPGTANTEAFF.